This paragraph covers one T cell receptor (beta chain) sequence. This record comes from a study of cytomegalovirus exposure and HLA in healthy donors. Germline V gene data show CDR1 as KGHSH and CDR2 as LQKENI. CDR3 size: 17 residues. After removal of 3 bases from V and 2 bases from J, the junction contained 9 bases not matched to a gene. Vbeta (60) and Jbeta (13) primers were used in the PCR. Sequencing was performed with immunoSEQ multiplex PCR; in TCRdb, only in-frame clones are kept and a portion is missing. The data contain some 190,000 clones, 70% to 80% of them singletons. The source is a man aged 18 to 35 in good health and CMV-seronegative. The genes are TRBV18 and TRBJ2-3; 9 bases are shared with TRBD2. Sequenced: PBMCs. The chain's CDR3 is CASSPGTSSRATDTQYF. DNA of the CDR3: TGTGCCAGCTCACCGGGGACTAGCTCACGAGCCACAGATACGCAGTATTTT.